The present T cell receptor beta chain was sequenced within a study of blood T cell repertoires in COVID-19. The authors' processing: Amplification of reference gene primers provided the estimated nucleated cell counts. Repertoires were generated with immunoSEQ multiplex PCR, while TCRdb's copy carries only in-frame clones and drops some. The D gene and trimming were derived from the DNA, and the V and J assignments and clone size from that table. The table includes around 150,000 clones, roughly 90% detected once. The V gene's germline CDR1 is KGHSH and CDR2 LQKENI. The trim removed 3 bases at V and 5 bases at J, leaving 4 bases unmatched. The CDR3 length is 14 residues.

The V call is TRBV18, the J call TRBJ2-1; 7 nucleotides agree with TRBD2. The sequenced material came from peripheral blood. This TCR was recovered from a man aged 25-45 years with COVID-19, enrolled during active disease. As DNA, the CDR3 is TGTGCCAGCTCACCTATGGCGGGGGACAATGAGCAGTTCTTC. The encoded protein is CASSPMAGDNEQFF.